This TCR beta chain was sequenced for a study of blood T cells in healthy people across ages. Broader study findings: Per million T cells, TCR beta diversity dropped roughly linearly as age increased.

V was clipped by 5 bases and J by 5 bases, with 18 bases between them. Looked up from germline, CDR1 is SGHTA and CDR2 is FQGTGA. This CDR3 is built from 15 residues. Through a sample-barcoded 5' primer and a J-beta primer mix, a second PCR was run for roughly 6 to 11 cycles. TCRdb processed the 5' RACE reads anew with MiXCR; each CDR3 protein has one entry. This sample has about 780,000 distinct CDR3 sequences; about 47% occur once, and the top ten carry 15% to 20%. Investigators took about 9.4 milliliters of peripheral blood from every donor. Remarks on this clonotype: Antigen unknown.

The sequenced sample consisted of blood. This clonotype was sampled from a man older than 75 in good health. V and J are TRBV7-3 and TRBJ1-1; a possible D gene is TRBD1 (6 bases). This CDR3 is CASSPRGFGETEAFF. CDR3 in DNA: TGTGCCAGCAGCCCGAGGGGGTTTGGGGAGACTGAAGCTTTCTTT.